Given below is one TCR beta chain in context. The target antigen is unknown. Researchers ran the PCR with 60 Vbeta and 13 Jbeta primers. Data came from immunoSEQ multiplex PCR; TCRdb stores just in-frame clones and leaves some out. The table shows 100,000 to 150,000 clones, with 81% occurring only once. The data were taken from a study of cytomegalovirus exposure and HLA in healthy donors. Findings and caveats of the study: Serostatus for CMV was the only available immune exposure information. Reportedly, fewer N-insertions than the 666-donor mean appeared in an Asian-associated ancestry cluster in a later analysis.

This CDR3 has 19 residues. V lost 2 bases and J lost 5; bases outside the gene matches: 16. Germline V gives CDR1 LGHNA, CDR2 YNFKEQ. What was sequenced was PBMCs. The receptor was isolated from a man aged 18 to 30 in good health and CMV-seronegative. The V gene is TRBV4-2, the J gene TRBJ2-1; 9 bases fit TRBD2. CDR3 loop: CASSQQLPSSPSGDNEQFF. As DNA, the CDR3 is TGTGCCAGCAGCCAACAACTCCCCAGCTCGCCTAGCGGGGACAATGAGCAGTTCTTC.